This T cell receptor beta chain was captured in a study of cytomegalovirus exposure and HLA in healthy donors. Background on the study: HLA-typed donors were the source of 82 million or so unique TCRs, which an early data release held. Findings of the study overall: There were reportedly fewer N-insertions in an Asian-associated ancestry cluster than the approximately 600-donor mean, in a later analysis.

A note on this clone: As yet, its antigen is unknown. Other DNA sequences in the same sample also yield this CDR3.

PCR was performed using 60 Vbeta and 13 Jbeta primers. Assay used: immunoSEQ multiplex PCR; TCRdb lists only in-frame clones, some missing. This sample's table reports some 72,000 clones. The length of the CDR3 is 13 residues. The germline V gene encodes CDR1 KGHSH and CDR2 LQKENI. Germline trimming cut 3 bases from V and 5 bases from J; bases unmatched to any gene: 1. Sequencing used PBMCs. V gene TRBV18 combines with J gene TRBJ1-2, with 9 bases identical to TRBD1. The sequence came from a boy younger than 18 in good health and CMV-seronegative. CDR3 coding DNA: TGTGCCAGCTCACCGGGACAGGGATATGGCTACACCTTC. This gives the protein CASSPGQGYGYTF.